This TCR beta chain was found in a study of CD8 T cells in ankylosing spondylitis. The study's findings and limits: Characteristic, it appeared, of ankylosing spondylitis blood was a TCR beta motif of about eight highly homologous variants. In synovial fluid and blood from reactive arthritis, some motif variants were previously reported.

This clonotype appeared many times. Its specificity is not known. TCRdb re-analysed the 5' RACE reads in MiXCR, keeping a single row per CDR3 protein. The data show fewer than 550,000 distinct CDR3 sequences, approximately 5% seen once. The sequencing sample was made of blood, either unsorted or a sorted T cell fraction (not recorded which). The sequence was obtained from a male donor with ankylosing spondylitis.

CDR3 sequence (DNA): TGTGCCAGCAGTAAAACGGACCGATACAATGAGCAGTTCTTC. Residues: CASSKTDRYNEQFF. The chain couples TRBV6-1 to TRBJ2-1; D is ambiguous. With 5 bases removed from V and 4 bases from J, the gap between germline ends came to 12 bases. Germline lookup yields CDR1 MNHNS and CDR2 SASEGT. The CDR3 has 14 residues.